This T cell receptor (beta chain) was observed in a study of vaccination and CD4 T cells after COVID-19. Study-wide background: Those taking part got two shots of either the BNT162b2 or the mRNA-1273 vaccine.

Regarding treatment: approximately 10-day PBMC culture with coronavirus spike peptide pools or control peptides (ViraFEST assay). V trimming: 3 bases; J trimming: 2 bases; junction bases outside the gene matches: 8. CDR1 KGHDR and CDR2 SFDVKD come from the germline V gene. This CDR3 spans 16 amino acids. With regard to this clonotype: The antigen is unknown.

Cultured CD4+ T cell DNA underwent sequencing with the Oncomine TCR Beta short-read assay. TCRdb analysed the PCR reads with MiXCR anew, one entry per CDR3 protein. This sample has about 26,000 distinct CDR3 sequences, with 50% to 75% found just once. The clonotype was recovered from a human donor who had recovered from COVID-19. The sequenced sample consisted of CD4+ T cells from blood, cultured in vitro. This chain connects TRBV24-1 to TRBJ2-7, with TRBD2 matching 8 bases. The CDR3 loop reads CATSDRLAGPPYEQYF. The CDR3 region has the DNA TGTGCCACCAGTGATCGGCTAGCGGGTCCTCCCTACGAGCAGTACTTC.